The rows below give T cell receptor beta chains drawn from one sample of a study of T cell repertoires in cytomegalovirus infection. TCRdb analysed the reads with MiXCR anew, one entry per CDR3 protein. There are more than 500,000 distinct CDR3 sequences in the sample; 16% occur only once, and roughly a quarter lies in the top ten. The sequencing sample was made of CD8+ T cells from PBMCs. These receptors all come from a human donor in good health (CMV status not recorded). Some clones in this sample may be carry-over from other donors' samples. Each CDR3 is given with its conserved first and last residue. The order of the fields is CDR3 length, J gene, clone size, V gene, D gene, CDR3 DNA, CDR3 protein. D genes are given only for firm matches. Clone size is shown for a subset of rows, as once, few, many or a class of expanded clone.

>12|TRBJ2-4|-|TRBV5-1|-
TGCGCCAGCAGCGGGGAGATGGACATTCAGTACTTC
CASSGEMDIQYF
>18|TRBJ2-1|few|TRBV11-2|TRBD1
TGTGCCAGCAGCTTAGCGGGTTGGGGGACAGCTCCCTACAATGAGCAGTTCTTC
CASSLAGWGTAPYNEQFF
>15|TRBJ1-2|-|TRBV15|-
TGTGCCACCAGACAAGGGGGAGTCTCTTCTGGTGGCTACACCTTC
CATRQGGVSSGGYTF
>13|TRBJ2-5|many|TRBV7-3|-
TGTGCCAGCAGCTGGGACTTAGTCGGGACCCAGTACTTC
CASSWDLVGTQYF
>14|TRBJ1-4|many|TRBV28|-
TGTGCCAGCAGTTTTATGCACCTCGCGGAAAAACTGTTTTTT
CASSFMHLAEKLFF
>14|TRBJ1-5|many|TRBV6-1|TRBD1
TGTGCCAGCGCCCTGACAGGGGTCAATCAGCCCCAGCATTTT
CASALTGVNQPQHF
>15|TRBJ2-1|-|TRBV2|-
TGTGCCAGCAGACCACCTCAAGTCGGCTACAATGAGCAGTTCTTC
CASRPPQVGYNEQFF
>14|TRBJ1-2|few|TRBV9|TRBD1
TGTGCCAGCAGCGTCGGGCAGGGGGCAAGAGGCTACACCTTC
CASSVGQGARGYTF
>15|TRBJ1-2|-|TRBV14|-
TGTGCCAGCAGCCAGCCGGACGGGATTAACTATGGCTACACCTTC
CASSQPDGINYGYTF
>17|TRBJ2-7|few|TRBV7-9|TRBD2
TGTGCCAGCAGCTTAGAGCGGACTAGCGGGAGTATCTACGAGCAGTACTTC
CASSLERTSGSIYEQYF
>14|TRBJ2-5|many|TRBV7-3|TRBD1
TGTGCCAGCAGCGCGGGACAGGGCGGCGAGACCCAGTACTTC
CASSAGQGGETQYF
>13|TRBJ2-5|many|TRBV7-9|-
TGTGCCAGCAGCCGCGAACGAGGGGAGACCCAGTACTTC
CASSRERGETQYF
>17|TRBJ2-3|many|TRBV27|TRBD2
TGTGCCAGCAGTTTACGGGGACTAGCGGCGGGGACAGATACGCAGTATTTT
CASSLRGLAAGTDTQYF
>14|TRBJ1-2|-|TRBV5-6|-
TGTGCCAGCAGCTTGATTTCCGGTATAGGAGGCTACACCTTC
CASSLISGIGGYTF
>11|TRBJ2-1|few|TRBV5-1|-
TGCGCCAGTCTCTCCGACAATGAGCAGTTCTTC
CASLSDNEQFF
>16|TRBJ2-7|many|TRBV14|TRBD2
TGTGCCAGCAGCCAGTACTCTAGCGGGAGGGCCCGCGAGCAGTACTTC
CASSQYSSGRAREQYF